A single sample gave rise to the 3 T cell receptor beta chains below, sequenced in a study of cytomegalovirus exposure and HLA in healthy donors. The PCR was carried out with 60 Vbeta primers and 13 Jbeta primers. TCRdb keeps only in-frame clones here, not all; method: immunoSEQ multiplex PCR. This table holds approximately 120,000 clones, 75% to 90% found once. The sample consisted of PBMCs. The receptors were gathered from a woman in her 30s in good health and CMV-seropositive.

The gene calls are TRBV20-1 and TRBJ2-1, with a possible D match to TRBD2 (6 bases). Germline values: CDR1 DFQATT, CDR2 SNEGSKA (reference sequence). Trimming took 6 bases from V and 10 from J, leaving 13 bases between them. The CDR3 consists of 11 residues. CDR3 in amino acids: CSAGSGREQFF. DNA for the CDR3: TGCAGTGCGGGGAGCGGGCGGGAGCAGTTCTTC.

DNA of the CDR3: TGTGCCAGTAGTATACAGGGGGCAGCTAATGAAAAACTGTTTTTT. Translating gives CASSIQGAANEKLFF. J is TRBJ1-4 and V is TRBV19; 8 nucleotides agree with TRBD1. Unmatched junction bases numbered 2, after V lost 2 bases and J lost 3 bases. The CDR3 loop spans 15 amino acids. The germline CDR1 and CDR2 sequences are LNHDA and SQIVND (reference sequence).

This clone was seen only once. CDR3 DNA sequence: TGCGCCAGCAGTGAGTCGACTCTCACCCCGGGCACAGATACGCAGTATTTT. Translation gives CASSESTLTPGTDTQYF. This sequence joins TRBV10-2 and TRBJ2-3; D is unclear. From germline, CDR1 is WSHSY and CDR2 SAAADI. The CDR3 spans 17 residues. V was cut by 0 bases and J by 1 base, with 14 bases left in between.